The TCR beta chain described here comes from a study of blood T cell repertoires in COVID-19. Study summary: Some COVID-19 samples were acute and others convalescent; all came from the United States, Italy and Spain. T cells, B-cell-depleted T cells, or PBMCs supplied cDNA or gDNA.

In the original analysis: Estimates of nucleated cell counts were drawn from the amplification of reference gene primers. Measured with immunoSEQ multiplex PCR; TCRdb has only the in-frame clones, and not every one. The D gene and trimming were derived from the DNA, and the V and J assignments and clone size from that table. This table has approximately 25,000 clones, approximately 72% appearing once. Seattle patient enrollment occurred during active infection, with longitudinal follow-up thereafter. Trimming cost V 3 bases and J 4 bases, with 9 bases left between them. CDR3 length: 13 amino acids. This clone was counted once.

The sequencing input was peripheral blood. The TCR originated in a man aged 50 or older with COVID-19, enrolled during active disease. The chain couples TRBV12-3 or TRBV12-4 to TRBJ1-2; D ambiguous. The CDR3 sequence: CASSLRRIYGYTF. The CDR3 nucleotides read TGTGCCAGCAGTTTGCGGCGGATCTATGGCTACACCTTC.